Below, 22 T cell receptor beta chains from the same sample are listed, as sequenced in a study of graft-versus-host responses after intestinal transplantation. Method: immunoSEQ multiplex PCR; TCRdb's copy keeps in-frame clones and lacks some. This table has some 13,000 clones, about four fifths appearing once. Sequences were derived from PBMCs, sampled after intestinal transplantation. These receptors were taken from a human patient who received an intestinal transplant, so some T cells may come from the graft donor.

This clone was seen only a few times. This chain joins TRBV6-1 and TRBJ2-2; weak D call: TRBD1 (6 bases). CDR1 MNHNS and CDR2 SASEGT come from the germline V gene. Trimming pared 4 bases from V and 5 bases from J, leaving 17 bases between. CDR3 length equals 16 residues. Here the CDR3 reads CASSAPRGSGTGELFF. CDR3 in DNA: TGTGCCAGCAGTGCCCCAAGGGGGTCGGGGACCGGGGAGCTGTTTTTT.

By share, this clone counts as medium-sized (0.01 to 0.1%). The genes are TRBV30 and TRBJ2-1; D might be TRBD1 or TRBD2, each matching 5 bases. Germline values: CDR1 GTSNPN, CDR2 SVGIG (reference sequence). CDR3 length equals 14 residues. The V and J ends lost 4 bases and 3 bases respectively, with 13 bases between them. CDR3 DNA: TGTGCCTGGAAGGTGGGACGGGGCTACAATGAGCAGTTCTTC. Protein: CAWKVGRGYNEQFF. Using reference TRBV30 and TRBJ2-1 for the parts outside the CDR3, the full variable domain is SQTIHQWPATLVQPVGSPLSLECTVEGTSNPNLYWYRQAAGRGLQLLFYSVGIGQISSEVPQNLSASRPQDRQFILSSKKLLLSDSGFYLCAWKVGRGYNEQFFGPGTRLTVL.

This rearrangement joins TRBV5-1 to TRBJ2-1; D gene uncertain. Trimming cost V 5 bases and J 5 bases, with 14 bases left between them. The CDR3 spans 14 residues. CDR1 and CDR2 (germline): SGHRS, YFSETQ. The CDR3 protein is CASRNHGPDNEQFF. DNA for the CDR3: TGCGCCAGCAGAAATCACGGCCCCGACAATGAGCAGTTCTTC. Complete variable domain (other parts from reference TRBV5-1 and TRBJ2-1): KAGVTQTPRYLIKTRGQQVTLSCSPISGHRSVSWYQQTPGQGLQFLFEYFSETQRNKGNFPGRFSGRQFSNSRSEMNVSTLELGDSALYLCASRNHGPDNEQFFGPGTRLTVL.

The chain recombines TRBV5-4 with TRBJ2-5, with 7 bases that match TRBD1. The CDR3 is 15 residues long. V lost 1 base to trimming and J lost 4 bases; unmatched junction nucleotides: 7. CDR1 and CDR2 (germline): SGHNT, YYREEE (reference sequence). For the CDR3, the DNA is TGTGCCAGCAGCTTGACACCGGGACAGCGAGAGACCCAGTACTTC. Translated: CASSLTPGQRETQYF.

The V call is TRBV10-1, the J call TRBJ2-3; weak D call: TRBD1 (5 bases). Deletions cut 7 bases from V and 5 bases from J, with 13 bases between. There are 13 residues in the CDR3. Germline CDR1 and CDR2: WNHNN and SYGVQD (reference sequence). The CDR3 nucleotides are TGCGCCAGCAATTCCGGTCAGGGAGATACGCAGTATTTT. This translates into CASNSGQGDTQYF.

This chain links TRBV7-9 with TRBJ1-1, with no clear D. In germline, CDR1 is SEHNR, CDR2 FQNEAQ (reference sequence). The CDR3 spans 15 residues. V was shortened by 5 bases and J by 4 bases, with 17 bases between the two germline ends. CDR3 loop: CASSVPAHWSTEAFF. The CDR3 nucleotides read TGTGCCAGCAGCGTTCCCGCCCACTGGAGCACTGAAGCTTTCTTT.

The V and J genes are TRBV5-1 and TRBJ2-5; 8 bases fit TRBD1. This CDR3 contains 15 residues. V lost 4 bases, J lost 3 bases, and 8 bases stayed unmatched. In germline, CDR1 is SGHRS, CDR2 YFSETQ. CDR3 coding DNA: TGCGCCAGCAGCCCGCGGACAGGGTTTGAAGAGACCCAGTACTTC. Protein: CASSPRTGFEETQYF.

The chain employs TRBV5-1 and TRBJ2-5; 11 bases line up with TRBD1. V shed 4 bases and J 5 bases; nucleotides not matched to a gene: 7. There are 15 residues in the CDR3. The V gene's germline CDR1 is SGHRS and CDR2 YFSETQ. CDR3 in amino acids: CASSVGQGAWETQYF. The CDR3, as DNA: TGCGCCAGCAGCGTCGGACAGGGGGCATGGGAGACCCAGTACTTC.

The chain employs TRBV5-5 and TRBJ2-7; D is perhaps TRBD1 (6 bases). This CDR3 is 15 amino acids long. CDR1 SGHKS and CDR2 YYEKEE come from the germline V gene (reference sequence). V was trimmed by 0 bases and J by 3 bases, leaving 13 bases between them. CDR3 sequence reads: CASSLGDKLNYEQYF. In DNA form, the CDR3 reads TGTGCCAGCAGCTTGGGGGACAAACTAAACTACGAGCAGTACTTC. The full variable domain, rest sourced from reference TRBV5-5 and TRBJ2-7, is DAGVTQSPTHLIKTRGQQVTLRCSPISGHKSVSWYQQVLGQGPQFIFQYYEKEERGRGNFPDRFSARQFPNYSSELNVNALLLGDSALYLCASSLGDKLNYEQYFGPGTRLTVT.

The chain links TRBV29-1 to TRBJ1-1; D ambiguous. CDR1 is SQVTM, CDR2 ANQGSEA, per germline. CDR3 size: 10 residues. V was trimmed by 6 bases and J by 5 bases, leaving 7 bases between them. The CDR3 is CSVYSTEAFF. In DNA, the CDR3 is TGCAGCGTATATAGTACTGAAGCTTTCTTT.

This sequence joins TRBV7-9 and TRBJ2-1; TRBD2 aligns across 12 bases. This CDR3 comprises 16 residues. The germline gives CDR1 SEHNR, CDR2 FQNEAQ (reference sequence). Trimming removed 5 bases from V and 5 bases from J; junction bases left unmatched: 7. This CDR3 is CASSLRTSGINNEQFF. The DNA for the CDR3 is TGTGCCAGCAGCCTCCGGACTAGCGGGATCAACAATGAGCAGTTCTTC.

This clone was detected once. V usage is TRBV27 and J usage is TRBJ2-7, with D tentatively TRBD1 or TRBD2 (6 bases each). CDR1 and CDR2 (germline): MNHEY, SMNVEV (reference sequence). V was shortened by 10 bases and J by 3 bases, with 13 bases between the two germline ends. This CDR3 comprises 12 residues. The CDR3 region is CANNGGGYEQYF. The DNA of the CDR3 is TGTGCCAACAACGGAGGGGGCTACGAGCAGTACTTC.

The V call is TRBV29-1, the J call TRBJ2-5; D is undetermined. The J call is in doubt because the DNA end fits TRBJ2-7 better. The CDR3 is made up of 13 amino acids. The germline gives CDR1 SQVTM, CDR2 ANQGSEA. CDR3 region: CSVVSRSSYEQYF. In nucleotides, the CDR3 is TGCAGCGTTGTAAGCCGAAGTTCCTACGAGCAGTACTTC.

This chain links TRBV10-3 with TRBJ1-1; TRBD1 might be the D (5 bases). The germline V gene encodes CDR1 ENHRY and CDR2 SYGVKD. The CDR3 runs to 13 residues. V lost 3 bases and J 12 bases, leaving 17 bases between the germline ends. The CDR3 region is CAISEGVGPLTFF. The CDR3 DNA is TGTGCCATCAGTGAAGGTGTGGGACCCCTGACTTTCTTT.

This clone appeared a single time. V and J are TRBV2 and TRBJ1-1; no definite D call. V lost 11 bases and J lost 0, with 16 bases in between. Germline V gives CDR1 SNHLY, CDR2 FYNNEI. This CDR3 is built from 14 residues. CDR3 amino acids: CAGQKTNMNTEAFF. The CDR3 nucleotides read TGTGCCGGTCAAAAGACAAACATGAACACTGAAGCTTTCTTT. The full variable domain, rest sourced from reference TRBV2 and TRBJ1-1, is EPEVTQTPSHQVTQMGQEVILRCVPISNHLYFYWYRQILGQKVEFLVSFYNNEISEKSEIFDDQFSVERPDGSNFTLKIRSTKLEDSAMYFCAGQKTNMNTEAFFGQGTRLTVV.

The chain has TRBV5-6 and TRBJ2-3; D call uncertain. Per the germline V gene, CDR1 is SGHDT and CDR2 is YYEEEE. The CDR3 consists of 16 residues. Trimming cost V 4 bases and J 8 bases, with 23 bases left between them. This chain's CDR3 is CASSLGPDLGSRTQYF. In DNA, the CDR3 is TGTGCCAGCAGCCTGGGCCCTGACTTGGGAAGTCGTACGCAGTATTTT.

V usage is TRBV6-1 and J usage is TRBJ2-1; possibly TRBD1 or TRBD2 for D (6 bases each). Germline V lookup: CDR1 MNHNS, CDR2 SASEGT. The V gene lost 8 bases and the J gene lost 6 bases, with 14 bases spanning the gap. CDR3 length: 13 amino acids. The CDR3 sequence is CASRATGANEQFF. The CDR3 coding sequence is TGTGCCAGCCGAGCGACGGGGGCCAATGAGCAGTTCTTC.

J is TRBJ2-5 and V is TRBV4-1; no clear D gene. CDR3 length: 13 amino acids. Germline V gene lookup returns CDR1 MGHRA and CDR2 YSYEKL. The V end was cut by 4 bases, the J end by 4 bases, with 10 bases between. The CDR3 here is CASSPTQAETQYF. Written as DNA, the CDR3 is TGCGCCAGCAGCCCTACCCAGGCAGAGACCCAGTACTTC.

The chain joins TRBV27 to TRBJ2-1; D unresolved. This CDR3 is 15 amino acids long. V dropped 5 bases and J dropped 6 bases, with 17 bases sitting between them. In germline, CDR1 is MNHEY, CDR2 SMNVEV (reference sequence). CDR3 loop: CASSPFPDPVNEQFF. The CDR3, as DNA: TGTGCCAGCAGTCCTTTCCCCGACCCGGTCAATGAGCAGTTCTTC.

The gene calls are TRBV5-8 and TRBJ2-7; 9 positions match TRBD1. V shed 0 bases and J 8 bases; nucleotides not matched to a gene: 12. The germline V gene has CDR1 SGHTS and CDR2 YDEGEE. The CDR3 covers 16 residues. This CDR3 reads CASSLGAGQGLSKQYF. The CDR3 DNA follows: TGTGCCAGCAGCTTGGGGGCGGGACAGGGCCTCTCAAAGCAGTACTTC.

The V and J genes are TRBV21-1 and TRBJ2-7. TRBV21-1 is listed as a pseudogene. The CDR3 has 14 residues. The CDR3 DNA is TGTGCCAGCAGCGTCCGGGCCTATCTTTTCGAGCAGTACTTC. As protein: CASSVRAYLFEQYF.

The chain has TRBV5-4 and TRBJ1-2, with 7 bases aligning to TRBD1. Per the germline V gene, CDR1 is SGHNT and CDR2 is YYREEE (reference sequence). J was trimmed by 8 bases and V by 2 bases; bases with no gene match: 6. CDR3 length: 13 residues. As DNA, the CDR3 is TGTGCCAGCAGCTTACCGGGACAGCAGGGCTACACCTTC. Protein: CASSLPGQQGYTF.